The clone carrying this TCR gamma chain was seen a few times. Its antigen is as yet unknown. Additional DNA sequences in this sample encode the identical CDR3. TCRdb re-called the PCR reads using CATT. Of 5,000 or so gamma-chain clones listed, around 29% were seen once; the top ten hold less than 3.5%. These data originate in a study of human gamma delta and Vdelta1 T cells. This CDR3 spans 14 amino acids. Germline V CDR1 and CDR2: VTNTFY, YDVSTARD (reference sequence). V shed 0 bases, J shed 4 bases, and the junction held 6 bases outside the gene matches. Study-wide results and limits: Reportedly, Delta One T cells were polyclonal and broadly targeted acute myeloid leukemia.

This chain uses TRGV3 with TRGJ1 or TRGJ2. This receptor was obtained from a human donor in good health. Sequencing was performed on Vdelta1 gamma-delta T cells from blood grown in culture (DOT cells). The chain's CDR3 is CATWDRPSYYKKLF. Here the CDR3 DNA reads TGTGCCACCTGGGACAGGCCGTCGTATTATAAGAAACTCTTT.